These 29 T cell receptor beta chains were all obtained from the same sample, sequenced in a study of cytomegalovirus exposure and HLA in healthy donors. PCR employed 60 Vbeta and 13 Jbeta primers. The repertoire was sequenced with immunoSEQ multiplex PCR; TCRdb's copy has only in-frame clones and lacks some. The repertoire holds fewer than 140,000 clones, with under 80% as singletons. The sample comprised PBMCs. The receptors here all came from a woman in her forties or fifties in good health and CMV-seropositive.

The V call is TRBV27, the J call TRBJ2-3, with D maybe TRBD2 (5 bases). The CDR3 has 14 amino acids. CDR1 is MNHEY, CDR2 SMNVEV, per germline (reference sequence). Trimming shortened V by 7 bases and J by 7 bases, and 18 bases separated the two germline ends. The CDR3 protein is CASTAGSGSNTQYF. In DNA form, the CDR3 reads TGTGCCAGCACCGCGGGTAGTGGATCAAATACGCAGTATTTT.

This clone was found a few times. The chain recombines TRBV5-1 with TRBJ2-5, with TRBD1 matching over 8 bases. The V gene's germline CDR1 is SGHRS and CDR2 YFSETQ. This CDR3 region has 16 residues. After removal of 3 bases from V and 0 bases from J, the junction contained 7 bases not matched to a gene. In DNA form, the CDR3 reads TGCGCCAGCAGCTCCGGGACAGGCGGGTACCAAGAGACCCAGTACTTC. Translating it yields CASSSGTGGYQETQYF.

The chain combines TRBV28 with TRBJ1-1, with D hard to call. V lost 5 bases and J lost 3, with 13 bases in between. This CDR3 comprises 14 residues. The germline V gene encodes CDR1 MDHEN and CDR2 SYDVKM. This CDR3 reads CASSRTRLHTEAFF. In DNA, the CDR3 is TGTGCCAGCAGTCGCACGCGCCTGCACACTGAAGCTTTCTTT.

CDR3 loop: CASGGGRGQIGYTF. In DNA, the CDR3 is TGCGCCAGCGGGGGAGGCAGGGGGCAAATTGGCTACACCTTC. This chain connects TRBV5-1 to TRBJ1-2; 8 bases are shared with TRBD1. Trimming removed 7 bases from V and 7 bases from J; junction bases left unmatched: 12. The germline CDR1 and CDR2 sequences are SGHRS and YFSETQ. The CDR3 loop spans 14 amino acids.

The chain uses TRBV5-1 and TRBJ2-5; TRBD2 aligns across 15 bases. Germline CDR1 is SGHRS and CDR2 is YFSETQ. This CDR3 has 17 residues. Losses at the gene ends were 2 bases for V and 5 bases for J; bases not matched to a gene: 7. CDR3 bases: TGCGCCAGCAGCTTTTTGGGACTAGCGGGGGGCCTCGAGACCCAGTACTTC. This sequence encodes CASSFLGLAGGLETQYF.

CDR3 protein: CASTPGGDTEAFF. In nucleotides, the CDR3 is TGCGCCAGCACCCCGGGGGGAGACACTGAAGCTTTCTTT. J is TRBJ1-1 and V is TRBV10-2; D is perhaps TRBD1 (5 bases). V lost 7 bases, J lost 3 bases, and 12 bases lay in between. CDR3 length: 13 amino acids. CDR1 and CDR2 (germline): WSHSY, SAAADI.

The V gene is TRBV7-2, the J gene TRBJ1-6; D is possibly TRBD1 (6 bases). CDR1 and CDR2 (germline): SGHTA, FQGNSA. Trimming pared 1 base from V and 8 bases from J, leaving 12 bases between. This CDR3 has 15 amino acids. The DNA of the CDR3 is TGTGCCAGCAGCTTAGAGTACAGGGCACATTCACCCCTCCACTTT. It yields the protein CASSLEYRAHSPLHF. Variable domain in full (rest from reference TRBV7-2 and TRBJ1-6): GAGVSQSPSNKVTEKGKDVELRCDPISGHTALYWYRQSLGQGLEFLIYFQGNSAPDKSGLPSDRFSAERTGGSVSTLTIQRTQQEDSAVYLCASSLEYRAHSPLHFGNGTRLTVT.

The sample holds one count of this clone. The chain has TRBV28 and TRBJ1-6; TRBD1 matches at 8 bases. This CDR3 spans 13 amino acids. The germline V gene encodes CDR1 MDHEN and CDR2 SYDVKM. J lost 9 bases, V lost 6 bases, and 4 bases had no gene match. The CDR3 is CASSGTGTSPLHF. CDR3 coding DNA: TGTGCCAGCAGCGGGACAGGTACTTCACCCCTCCACTTT.

The chain is built from TRBV30 and TRBJ2-1, with TRBD2 identical over 13 bases. V dropped 0 bases and J dropped 1; count of bases not matched to a gene: 9. This CDR3 contains 19 residues. CDR1 is GTSNPN and CDR2 is SVGIG in the germline V gene (reference sequence). CDR3 residues: CAWSVLLAGGPTSYNEQFF. Here the CDR3 DNA reads TGTGCCTGGAGTGTATTACTAGCGGGGGGGCCTACGTCCTACAATGAGCAGTTCTTC.

The gene calls are TRBV27 and TRBJ2-1; 7 bases agree with TRBD1. V lost 5 bases to trimming and J lost 7 bases; unmatched junction nucleotides: 11. The CDR3 is 15 residues long. The germline V gene has CDR1 MNHEY and CDR2 SMNVEV (reference sequence). In nucleotides, the CDR3 is TGTGCCAGCAGTATCACAGGGGTGTCGCGGAATGAGCAGTTCTTC. Translation gives CASSITGVSRNEQFF.

This clone was recorded a few times. The CDR3 bases are TGTGCCAGCAGCGAACCTGAGCCTTATGGCTACACCTTC. Its protein is CASSEPEPYGYTF. V is TRBV4-2 and J is TRBJ1-2, with no clear D. This CDR3 region has 13 residues. Germline loops: CDR1 LGHNA, CDR2 YNFKEQ. Trimming stripped 5 bases from V and 5 bases from J, with 12 bases between.

The V gene is TRBV2, the J gene TRBJ2-5; 7 bases fit TRBD2. The J call may be in error: the DNA end matches TRBJ2-7 better. The CDR3 has 13 amino acids. CDR1 and CDR2 from the germline V gene are SNHLY and FYNNEI. The CDR3, as DNA: TGTGCCAGCAGTGAAGCCCAGCGGGGCGAGCAGTACTTC. Its protein is CASSEAQRGEQYF.

The chain uses TRBV6-1 and TRBJ2-1; D perhaps matches TRBD2 (6 bases). Germline V lookup: CDR1 MNHNS, CDR2 SASEGT. V was cut by 6 bases and J by 3 bases, with 9 bases left in between. This CDR3 region has 13 residues. CDR3 residues: CASRGEDYNEQFF. The CDR3 DNA follows: TGTGCCAGCAGAGGGGAGGACTACAATGAGCAGTTCTTC.

This chain links TRBV6-4 with TRBJ2-3; 9 positions match TRBD1. The V gene's germline CDR1 is MRHNA and CDR2 SNTAGT. V was clipped by 3 bases and J by 3 bases; unmatched bases: 4. The CDR3 runs 15 residues. In nucleotides, the CDR3 is TGTGCCAGCAGTGAGAACGGACAGGGGACAGATACGCAGTATTTT. It encodes CASSENGQGTDTQYF.

A single count supports this clone. The V and J genes are TRBV19 and TRBJ1-1, with a possible D match to TRBD1 (5 bases). This CDR3 is built from 14 residues. V lost 3 bases and J lost 5, with 13 bases in between. Germline CDR1 is LNHDA and CDR2 is SQIVND (reference sequence). The CDR3 DNA sequence: TGTGCCAGTAGTATTTCTGGGGCTGGAACTGAAGCTTTCTTT. It is translated as CASSISGAGTEAFF.

V gene TRBV4-2 combines with J gene TRBJ1-1; D is undetermined. With 0 bases removed from V and 0 bases from J, the gap between germline ends came to 8 bases. The CDR3 length is 15 residues. Germline values: CDR1 LGHNA, CDR2 YNFKEQ. CDR3 sequence: CASSQELTVNTEAFF. CDR3 in DNA: TGTGCCAGCAGCCAAGAGCTTACAGTGAACACTGAAGCTTTCTTT.

V is TRBV6-6 and J is TRBJ2-1; 10 bases map to TRBD2. The germline gives CDR1 MNHNY, CDR2 SVGAGI (reference sequence). Losses at the gene ends were 6 bases for V and 4 bases for J; bases not matched to a gene: 6. The CDR3 runs 15 residues. CDR3 DNA: TGTGCCAGCAGGGTTAGCGGGGGGTCTTACAATGAGCAGTTCTTC. As protein: CASRVSGGSYNEQFF.

This clone has just one count. The genes are TRBV14 and TRBJ1-2, with 10 bases matching TRBD1. Germline V lookup: CDR1 SGHDN, CDR2 FVKESK. This CDR3 comprises 17 residues. Germline trimming cut 1 base from V and 8 bases from J; bases unmatched to any gene: 13. CDR3 in amino acids: CASSQATGGAGSLGYTF. CDR3 bases: TGTGCCAGCAGCCAAGCGACAGGGGGCGCGGGCTCCTTGGGCTACACCTTC.

The CDR3 bases are TGTGCCAGCAGTTACGACAGGGCGGTCGGGGGCTACACCTTC. Translated, it gives CASSYDRAVGGYTF. The rearrangement uses TRBV6-6 and TRBJ1-2; the match to TRBD1 covers 7 bases. The CDR3 sequence is 14 residues long. V was pared by 2 bases and J by 8 bases, with 8 bases of the junction left unmatched. Germline loops: CDR1 MNHNY, CDR2 SVGAGI (reference sequence).

The CDR3 sequence is CASSLTVAGGRAEAFF. In DNA, the CDR3 is TGTGCCAGCAGCCTAACCGTGGCAGGGGGCAGGGCTGAAGCTTTCTTT. The V and J genes are TRBV28 and TRBJ1-1, with 8 nucleotides matching TRBD1. Looked up from germline, CDR1 is MDHEN and CDR2 is SYDVKM. Unmatched junction bases numbered 15, after V lost 6 bases and J lost 6 bases. This CDR3 is built from 16 residues.

This clone was recorded once. V is TRBV28 and J is TRBJ1-5, with a tentative D call TRBD1 (5 bases). V was clipped by 2 bases and J by 5 bases, with 13 bases between them. The CDR3 covers 15 residues. Germline lookup yields CDR1 MDHEN and CDR2 SYDVKM. The CDR3 DNA reads TGTGCCAGCAGTTTAAGAGGCAGGGTCTATCAGCCCCAGCATTTT. Amino acids: CASSLRGRVYQPQHF.

This clone was observed once. The rearrangement links TRBV7-3 to TRBJ2-1; tentative D call: TRBD1 (6 bases). From germline, CDR1 is SGHTA and CDR2 FQGTGA. The CDR3 is 16 residues long. The ends were cut back, 4 bases at V and 6 bases at J, with 19 bases in the middle. The CDR3 DNA is TGTGCCAGCAGCTCCCGACTCGGACAGCGTCGCAATGAGCAGTTCTTC. Its translation: CASSSRLGQRRNEQFF.

The chain uses TRBV7-2 and TRBJ1-5, with no clear D. The germline V gene encodes CDR1 SGHTA and CDR2 FQGNSA. The CDR3 sequence is 15 residues long. Trimming stripped 6 bases from V and 3 bases from J, with 15 bases between. DNA for the CDR3: TGTGCCAGCAGGTCGGGGTCCTCCTACAATCAGCCCCAGCATTTT. Protein: CASRSGSSYNQPQHF.

This chain connects TRBV5-1 to TRBJ1-2, with D maybe TRBD1 (6 bases). This CDR3 region has 15 residues. The germline CDR1 and CDR2 sequences are SGHRS and YFSETQ. V lost 3 bases, J lost 5 bases, and 17 bases lay in between. The DNA of the CDR3 is TGCGCCAGCAGCTCTTATACAGGGTTGTTGTATGGCTACACCTTC. Amino acid sequence: CASSSYTGLLYGYTF.

The genes are TRBV28 and TRBJ1-5; weak D call: TRBD1 (5 bases). This CDR3 is built from 16 residues. The V end was cut by 5 bases, the J end by 3 bases, with 17 bases between. The V gene's germline CDR1 is MDHEN and CDR2 SYDVKM. CDR3 loop: CASSARRGWNNQPQHF. The CDR3 bases are TGTGCCAGCAGTGCACGTCGGGGGTGGAACAATCAGCCCCAGCATTTT.

The gene calls are TRBV7-2 and TRBJ1-1; D is uncertain. Per germline, CDR1 SGHTA and CDR2 FQGNSA. V was pared by 5 bases and J by 2 bases, with 12 bases between. The CDR3 covers 14 residues. In DNA, the CDR3 is TGTGCCAGCAGCCTACATCAGGCTAACACTGAAGCTTTCTTT. This translates into CASSLHQANTEAFF.

The CDR3 bases are TGTGCCAGCAGTCCGACGACAGGGGCCCGCACTGAAGCTTTCTTT. Translation: CASSPTTGARTEAFF. J is TRBJ1-1 and V is TRBV28; 8 bases are shared with TRBD1. The V gene's germline CDR1 is MDHEN and CDR2 SYDVKM. The CDR3 is 15 amino acids. V was clipped by 5 bases and J by 4 bases; unmatched bases: 9.

As for this clone: Since a far larger clone is one base different, this is likely a read error. The CDR3 bases are TGTGCCAGCAGCAGACTAGCGGGGGGCACAGATACGCATTATTTT. It translates to CASSRLAGGTDTHYF. The rearrangement joins TRBV7-3 to TRBJ2-3, with TRBD2 identical over 13 bases. Germline assignment: CDR1 SGHTA and CDR2 FQGTGA. The CDR3 length is 15 residues.

The CDR3 DNA sequence: TGTGCCAGCAGCCTCTCCCGACAATCGCCTAATGAAAAACTGTTTTTT. Its protein product is CASSLSRQSPNEKLFF. The chain has TRBV7-6 and TRBJ1-4; D call uncertain. The germline V gene encodes CDR1 SGHVS and CDR2 FNYEAQ. V was pared by 5 bases and J by 3 bases, with 16 bases between. The length of the CDR3 is 16 residues.